This passage covers 11 T cell receptor beta chains from one sample sequenced in a study of siplizumab effects on memory and regulatory T cells. The method was immunoSEQ multiplex PCR; TCRdb's version includes in-frame clones alone and lacks a portion of them. Of more than 85,000 clones listed, around 90% are singletons. The sample taken for sequencing was CD4+ T cells sorted from blood. All receptors come from a human donor in good health. Some clones in this sample may be carry-over from other donors' samples.

This chain links TRBV19 with TRBJ2-3, with 7 nucleotides matching TRBD2. The V segment lost 7 bases and the J segment 2 bases; nucleotides outside the gene matches: 12. The V gene's germline CDR1 is LNHDA and CDR2 SQIVND (reference sequence). The CDR3 runs 16 residues. CDR3: CASKQRDQRYTDTQYF. The CDR3 DNA sequence: TGTGCCAGTAAACAGCGGGACCAAAGATACACAGATACGCAGTATTTT.

The chain links TRBV6-5 to TRBJ1-2, with TRBD1 matching 7 bases. Germline CDR1 MNHEY, CDR2 SVGAGI. This CDR3 spans 16 amino acids. Germline trimming cut 0 bases from V and 1 base from J; bases unmatched to any gene: 5. CDR3 coding DNA: TGTGCCAGCAGTTACTCGACAGGGTTAAATAACTATGGCTACACCTTC. Protein: CASSYSTGLNNYGYTF.

This chain links TRBV27 with TRBJ1-2, with D possibly TRBD1 on 6 matching bases. Germline CDR1 reads MNHEY; CDR2 reads SMNVEV (reference sequence). The CDR3 contains 16 residues. The V end lost 5 bases, the J end lost 5 bases, and 21 bases lay between the germline ends. The CDR3 sequence is CASSPGRGRDVYGYTF. The DNA of the CDR3 is TGTGCCAGCAGTCCTGGCAGGGGTCGGGATGTTTATGGCTACACCTTC.

The chain has TRBV2 and TRBJ1-2; D gene ambiguous. Germline V lookup: CDR1 SNHLY, CDR2 FYNNEI. This CDR3 contains 15 residues. Trimming removed 7 bases at V and 1 base at J, with 16 bases between. DNA for the CDR3: TGTGCCAGCACTGTGGACTTAGTGCGTAACTATGGCTACACCTTC. It encodes CASTVDLVRNYGYTF.

The genes are TRBV18 and TRBJ2-7; a possible D gene is TRBD2 (5 bases). The V gene lost 0 bases and the J gene lost 5 bases, with 11 bases spanning the gap. The germline V gene has CDR1 KGHSH and CDR2 LQKENI. The CDR3 runs to 14 residues. For the CDR3, the DNA is TGTGCCAGCTCACCACCGGCTAGCAGACACGAGCAGTACTTC. This gives the protein CASSPPASRHEQYF.

This clone has a handful of counts. This rearrangement joins TRBV4-1 to TRBJ1-4; D gene uncertain. This CDR3 comprises 12 residues. The V end lost 3 bases, the J end lost 6 bases, and 5 bases lay between the germline ends. CDR1 MGHRA and CDR2 YSYEKL come from the germline V gene. CDR3 protein: CASSHPYEKLFF. The CDR3 region has the DNA TGCGCCAGCAGCCACCCGTATGAAAAACTGTTTTTT.

This rearrangement joins TRBV18 to TRBJ2-5; D is possibly TRBD1 or TRBD2 (5 bases each). The CDR3 totals 13 residues. Germline V gene data show CDR1 as KGHSH and CDR2 as LQKENI. V dropped 4 bases and J dropped 5 bases, with 11 bases sitting between them. The CDR3 protein is CASSLGTSETQYF. For the CDR3, the DNA is TGTGCCAGCTCACTCGGGACGTCGGAGACCCAGTACTTC.

V is TRBV2 and J is TRBJ2-7, with 7 bases that match TRBD1. The CDR3 contains 15 residues. From germline, CDR1 is SNHLY and CDR2 FYNNEI. The V segment lost 4 bases and the J segment 2 bases; nucleotides outside the gene matches: 8. CDR3 residues: CASSVRGRGTYEQYF. CDR3 sequence (DNA): TGTGCCAGCAGTGTCAGGGGCAGGGGGACCTACGAGCAGTACTTC.

The V gene is TRBV9, the J gene TRBJ2-7; no clear D gene. CDR1 and CDR2 from the germline V gene are SGDLS and YYNGEE. Trimming shortened V by 0 bases and J by 2 bases, and 12 bases separated the two germline ends. This CDR3 has 15 amino acids. The CDR3 loop is CASSVATGAAYEQYF. CDR3 DNA sequence: TGTGCCAGCAGCGTAGCTACCGGAGCCGCCTACGAGCAGTACTTC. Based on the CDR3 plus reference TRBV9 and TRBJ2-7, the full variable domain is DSGVTQTPKHLITATGQRVTLRCSPRSGDLSVYWYQQSLDQGLQFLIQYYNGEERAKGNILERFSAQQFPDLHSELNLSSLELGDSALYFCASSVATGAAYEQYFGPGTRLTVT.

The V and J genes are TRBV2 and TRBJ2-5; D remains unclear. This CDR3 comprises 11 residues. CDR1 and CDR2 from the germline V gene are SNHLY and FYNNEI. V was trimmed by 8 bases and J by 5 bases, leaving 9 bases between them. This CDR3 is CASLLKETQYF. CDR3 sequence (DNA): TGTGCCAGCCTTCTTAAGGAGACCCAGTACTTC.

The V gene is TRBV25-1, the J gene TRBJ2-5; D remains ambiguous. In germline, CDR1 is MGHDK, CDR2 SYGVNS. The CDR3 sequence is 17 residues long. V lost 4 bases, J lost 0 bases, and 18 bases lay in between. CDR3 in amino acids: CASSGNDFPLNQETQYF. DNA of the CDR3: TGTGCCAGCAGTGGGAACGACTTCCCTCTAAACCAAGAGACCCAGTACTTC.